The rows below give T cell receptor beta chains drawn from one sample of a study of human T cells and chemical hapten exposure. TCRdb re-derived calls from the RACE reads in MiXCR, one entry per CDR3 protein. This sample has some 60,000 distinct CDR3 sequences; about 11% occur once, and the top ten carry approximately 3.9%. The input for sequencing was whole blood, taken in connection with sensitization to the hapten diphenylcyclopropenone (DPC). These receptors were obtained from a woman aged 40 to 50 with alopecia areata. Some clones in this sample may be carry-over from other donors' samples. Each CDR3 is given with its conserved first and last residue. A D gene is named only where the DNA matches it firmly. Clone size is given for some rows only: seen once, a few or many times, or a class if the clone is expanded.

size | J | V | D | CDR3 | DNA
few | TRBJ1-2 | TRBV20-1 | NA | CSASDRGAWGYTF | TGCAGTGCTAGTGACCGGGGCGCATGGGGCTACACCTTC
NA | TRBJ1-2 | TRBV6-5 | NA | CASIPERGIEGLYHGYTF | TGTGCCAGCATCCCCGAGAGGGGAATCGAGGGACTTTACCATGGCTACACCTTC
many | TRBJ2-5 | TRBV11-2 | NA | CASSLRLETQYF | TGTGCCAGCAGCTTAAGGTTAGAGACCCAGTACTTC
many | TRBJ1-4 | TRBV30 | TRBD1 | CAWTRDRGEKLFF | TGTGCCTGGACCCGGGACAGGGGTGAAAAACTGTTTTTT
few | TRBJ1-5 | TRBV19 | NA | CASSMDSNQPQHF | TGTGCCAGTAGTATGGACAGCAATCAGCCCCAGCATTTT
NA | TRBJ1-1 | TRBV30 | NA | CARSGTSGTEAFF | TGTGCCCGGTCCGGGACATCGGGCACTGAAGCTTTCTTT
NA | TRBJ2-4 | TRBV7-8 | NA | CASSPLGAGAKNIQYF | TGTGCCAGCAGCCCCCTTGGAGCCGGTGCCAAAAACATTCAGTACTTC
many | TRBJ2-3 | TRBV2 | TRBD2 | CASSETSGDTDTQYF | TGTGCCAGCAGTGAAACTAGCGGGGACACAGATACGCAGTATTTT
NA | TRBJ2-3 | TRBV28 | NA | CASSLAQRYTDTQYF | TGTGCCAGCAGTTTGGCACAAAGATACACAGATACGCAGTATTTT
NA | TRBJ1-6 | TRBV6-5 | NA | CASTQSGGASNSPLHF | TGTGCCAGCACCCAGAGCGGGGGTGCCTCTAATTCACCCCTCCACTTT
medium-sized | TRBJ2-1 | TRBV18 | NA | CASSPLPTGGGNEQFF | TGTGCCAGCTCACCACTTCCTACCGGTGGGGGTAATGAGCAGTTCTTC
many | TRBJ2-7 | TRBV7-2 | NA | CASSARGGQVLYEQYF | TGTGCCAGCAGCGCAAGGGGGGGACAAGTTCTCTACGAGCAGTACTTC
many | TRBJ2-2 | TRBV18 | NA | CASSPLGNTGELFF | TGTGCCAGCTCACCACTAGGAAACACCGGGGAGCTGTTTTTT
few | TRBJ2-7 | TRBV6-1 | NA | CASSETSWVAPVLGSEQYF | TGTGCCAGCAGTGAAACGTCGTGGGTCGCGCCGGTACTTGGGAGCGAGCAGTACTTC
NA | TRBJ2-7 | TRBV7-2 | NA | CASSTSTGRIGEQYF | TGTGCCAGCAGCACAAGCACGGGACGGATTGGCGAGCAGTACTTC
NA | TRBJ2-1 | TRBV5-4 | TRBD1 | CASSRQGALNEQFF | TGTGCCAGCAGTCGACAGGGGGCCTTGAATGAGCAGTTCTTC
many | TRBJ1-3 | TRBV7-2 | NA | CASSLGLTGNTIYF | TGTGCCAGCAGCTTAGGATTAACTGGAAACACCATATATTTT
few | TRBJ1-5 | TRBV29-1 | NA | CSPWGGASGLNQPQHF | TGCAGCCCATGGGGGGGGGCTTCGGGATTAAATCAGCCCCAGCATTTT
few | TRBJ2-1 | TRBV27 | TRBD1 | CASSRQGAWDEQFF | TGTGCCAGCAGCCGACAGGGGGCTTGGGATGAGCAGTTCTTC
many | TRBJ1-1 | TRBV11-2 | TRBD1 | CASSAGTVEAFF | TGTGCCAGCAGCGCAGGGACAGTTGAAGCTTTCTTT
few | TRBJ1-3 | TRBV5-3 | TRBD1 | CARSRQGMFPGNTIYF | TGTGCCAGAAGCCGACAGGGGATGTTCCCGGGAAACACCATATATTTT
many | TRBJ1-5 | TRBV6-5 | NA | CASSYVGQPQHF | TGTGCCAGCAGTTACGTAGGTCAGCCCCAGCATTTT